Below are 11 T cell receptor beta chains sequenced from a single sample in a study of T cells in Graves' hyperthyroidism and ophthalmopathy (dated by TCRdb to about 2019). The library was generated by multiplex PCR. The reads were generated on an Illumina HiSeq 2000. The TCR beta CDR3 regions were amplified from RNA transcripts. For the first round of RT-PCR on the TCR CDR3, the HTBI primer set was used together with the Qiagen OneStep RT-PCR kit. Through fastp at Q25 and MiXCR, TCRdb rebuilt clones from the public reads, retaining in-frame beta chains. A single entry per CDR3 protein holds the most common genes and DNA from its merged rows. This sample has 370,000 or so distinct CDR3 sequences in its table, and about 14% of those were observed once. Less than 25% of the sample lies in the top ten. The sample was blood. These TCRs come from a man under 40 with Graves' hyperthyroidism that later progressed to Graves' ophthalmopathy.

At least ten counts were recorded for this clonotype. The chain recombines TRBV27 with TRBJ2-1, with 9 positions matching TRBD1. Germline V gene lookup returns CDR1 MNHEY and CDR2 SMNVEV (reference sequence). The CDR3 length is 15 residues. V trimming: 5 bases; J trimming: 1 base; junction bases outside the gene matches: 3. Written as DNA, the CDR3 is TGTGCCAGCAGTCGACAGGGGGGTTCCTACAATGAGCAGTTCTTC. This encodes CASSRQGGSYNEQFF.

This clonotype was seen a handful of times. This chain connects TRBV7-9 to TRBJ2-1; TRBD2 agrees at 8 bases. Trimming removed 5 bases from V and 3 bases from J; junction bases left unmatched: 9. CDR1 is SEHNR, CDR2 FQNEAQ, per germline (reference sequence). The CDR3 extends over 16 amino acids. As DNA, the CDR3 is TGTGCCAGCAGCCCCTGGGGCGGGGGGTACTACAATGAGCAGTTCTTC. It yields the protein CASSPWGGGYYNEQFF.

This clonotype turned up a few times. V usage is TRBV4-1 and J usage is TRBJ1-5; the D gene is possibly TRBD1 (6 bases). The CDR3 covers 15 residues. CDR1 and CDR2 (germline): MGHRA, YSYEKL. Trimming stripped 1 base from V and 6 bases from J, with 13 bases between. Written as DNA, the CDR3 is TGCGCCAGCAGCCAAGTAGGGGGGTATCGTCAGCCCCAGCATTTT. This codes for CASSQVGGYRQPQHF.

This clonotype appeared many times. This chain uses TRBV2 with TRBJ1-4; D might be TRBD1 (5 bases). Trimming removed 5 bases at V and 8 bases at J, with 21 bases between. From germline, CDR1 is SNHLY and CDR2 FYNNEI. The CDR3 loop spans 16 amino acids. The CDR3 DNA reads TGTGCCAGCAGTAATCCTCCAGGGTTCAGAGGCGAAAAACTGTTTTTT. Its translation: CASSNPPGFRGEKLFF.

This clonotype was seen many times. The V and J genes are TRBV18 and TRBJ2-1; tentatively, D is TRBD1 (6 bases). CDR1 and CDR2 from the germline V gene are KGHSH and LQKENI. V dropped 8 bases and J dropped 4 bases, with 12 bases sitting between them. The CDR3 spans 13 residues. The CDR3 sequence: CASSPQGYNEQFF. The CDR3 DNA reads as TGTGCCAGCAGCCCCCAGGGGTACAATGAGCAGTTCTTC.

This clonotype occurred many times. The gene calls are TRBV30 and TRBJ2-7; the match to TRBD1 covers 7 bases. CDR1 and CDR2 (germline): GTSNPN, SVGIG (reference sequence). The CDR3 contains 12 residues. With 1 base clipped from V and 5 bases from J, the junction kept 2 bases outside the gene matches. CDR3 amino acids: CAWSATGDEQYF. The DNA of the CDR3 is TGTGCCTGGAGTGCTACAGGGGACGAGCAGTACTTC.

The chain couples TRBV4-2 to TRBJ2-7, with TRBD2 matching 8 bases. The CDR3 is 15 residues long. CDR1 LGHNA and CDR2 YNFKEQ come from the germline V gene. Trimming took 0 bases from V and 7 from J; bases not matched to a gene: 8. CDR3: CASSQDVTAGGEQYF. Here the CDR3 DNA reads TGTGCCAGCAGCCAAGATGTAACTGCGGGGGGTGAGCAGTACTTC.

Points on this clonotype: This may arise from a read error, as a much more abundant clone is one base away. The chain is built from TRBV4-1 and TRBJ1-5; the D gene is possibly TRBD1 (5 bases). The CDR3 extends over 14 amino acids. The germline V gene has CDR1 MGHRA and CDR2 YSYEKL. CDR3 in amino acids: CASSQDRVGQPQQF. The CDR3 DNA follows: TGCGCCAGCAGCCAAGACAGGGTTGGCCAGCCCCAGCAGTTT.

In its sample, this clonotype was seen a few times. The chain couples TRBV5-4 to TRBJ2-7, with D perhaps given as TRBD1 or TRBD2 (5 bases each). The CDR3 sequence is 14 residues long. Per germline, CDR1 SGHNT and CDR2 YYREEE (reference sequence). Trimming pared 0 bases from V and 7 bases from J, leaving 14 bases between. CDR3 amino acids: CASSLDKGSGEQYF. CDR3 nucleotide sequence: TGTGCCAGCAGCTTGGACAAGGGGTCGGGGGAGCAGTACTTC.

Regarding this clonotype: At one boundary the junction diverges from the germline segment, which might be a read error. The rearrangement joins TRBV30 to TRBJ2-5, with TRBD2 matching over 12 bases. The CDR3 has 14 residues. Germline CDR1 reads GTSNPN; CDR2 reads SVGIG (reference sequence). CDR3 in DNA: TGTGTCTGGTCATGGACTAGCGGGGTTGAGACCCAGTACTTC. Its protein product is CVWSWTSGVETQYF.

This clonotype was observed a handful of times. This chain's CDR3 is CAISDPHGSGQYTF. DNA of the CDR3: TGTGCCATCAGTGACCCCCACGGATCGGGGCAGTACACCTTC. The chain is built from TRBV10-3 and TRBJ1-2, with a weak D call TRBD1 (5 bases). The CDR3 has 14 amino acids. The V gene lost 3 bases and the J gene lost 11 bases, with 19 bases spanning the gap. Germline values: CDR1 ENHRY, CDR2 SYGVKD.